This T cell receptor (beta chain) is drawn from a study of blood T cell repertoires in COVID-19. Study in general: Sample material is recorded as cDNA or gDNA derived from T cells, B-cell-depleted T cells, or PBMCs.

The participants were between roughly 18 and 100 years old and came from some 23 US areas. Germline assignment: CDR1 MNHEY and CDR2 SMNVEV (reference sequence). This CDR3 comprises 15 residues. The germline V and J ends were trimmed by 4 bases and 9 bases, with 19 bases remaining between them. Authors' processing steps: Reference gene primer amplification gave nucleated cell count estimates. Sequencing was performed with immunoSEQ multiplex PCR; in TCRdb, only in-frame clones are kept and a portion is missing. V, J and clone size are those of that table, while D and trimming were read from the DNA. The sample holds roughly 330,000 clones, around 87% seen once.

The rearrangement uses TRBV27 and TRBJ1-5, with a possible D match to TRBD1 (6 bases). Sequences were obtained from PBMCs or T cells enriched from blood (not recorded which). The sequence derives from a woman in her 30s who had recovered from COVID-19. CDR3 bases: TGTGCCAGCAGTTCCTCCGCACAGGGAAATGGGCCCCAGCATTTT. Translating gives CASSSSAQGNGPQHF.